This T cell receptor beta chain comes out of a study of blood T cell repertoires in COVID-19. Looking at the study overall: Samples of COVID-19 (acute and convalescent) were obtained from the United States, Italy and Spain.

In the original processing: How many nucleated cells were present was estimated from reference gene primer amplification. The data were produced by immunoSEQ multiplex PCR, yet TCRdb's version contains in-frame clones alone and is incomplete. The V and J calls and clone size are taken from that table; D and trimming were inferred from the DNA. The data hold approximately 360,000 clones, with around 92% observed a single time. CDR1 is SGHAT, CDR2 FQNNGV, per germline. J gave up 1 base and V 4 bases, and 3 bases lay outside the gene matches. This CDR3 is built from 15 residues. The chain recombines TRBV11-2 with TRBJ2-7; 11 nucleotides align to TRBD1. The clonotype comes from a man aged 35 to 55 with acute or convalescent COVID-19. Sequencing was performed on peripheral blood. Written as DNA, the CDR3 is TGTGCCAGCAGCTCGGACAGGGGGCCGTCCTACGAGCAGTACTTC. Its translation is CASSSDRGPSYEQYF.